This record looks at one TCR beta chain sequence and its context. The CDR3 is made up of 16 amino acids. The V and J ends lost 5 bases and 5 bases respectively, with 18 bases between them. Germline lookup yields CDR1 SGHTA and CDR2 FQGNSA. As originally analysed: Reference gene primers were amplified, and this amplification served to estimate nucleated cell counts. Only in-frame clones appear in the TCRdb table, and some are missing; sequencing was by immunoSEQ multiplex PCR. V, J and clone size were drawn from that table, and D and trimming were deduced from the DNA. The sample has roughly 280,000 clones, 75% to 90% seen once. The data are from a study of blood T cell repertoires in COVID-19. At the level of the study: In each case, the material was cDNA or gDNA derived from T cells, B-cell-depleted T cells, or PBMCs.

The specimen sequenced was peripheral blood. The sequence was collected from a man aged 25 to 45 with active or convalescent COVID-19. The chain employs TRBV7-2 and TRBJ2-2; perhaps TRBD1 as D (6 bases). Here the CDR3 reads CASSGRGGKGTGELFF. The DNA for the CDR3 is TGTGCCAGCAGCGGCAGGGGCGGTAAGGGTACCGGGGAGCTGTTTTTT.